The present entry profiles one TCR beta chain with its context. Its antigen is not yet known. No much larger clone exists at a distance of one base, and base qualities are not known. TCRbeta CDR3 regions were amplified from genomic DNA by means of the immunoSEQ Assay, a bias-controlled multiplex PCR. The study's own analysis went as follows. The number of nucleated cells in each sample was estimated from the amplification of reference gene primers within the assay. To quantify the absolute abundance of each unique TCRbeta CDR3 rearrangement, sequence reads were collapsed and filtered. For each sample, productive Simpson clonality was calculated as the square root of Simpson's diversity index across productive rearrangements. This is the immuneACCESS table as TCRdb keeps it, with only in-frame sequences that have V and J called. A part of the clones is gone; compared with another copy, unresolved V genes explain less than half, and the rest is unexplained. V, J and clone size are those of that table, while D and trimming were read from the DNA. This sample comprises roughly 250,000 clones, around nine tenths of them detected only once. Of the sample, about 2.1% falls within the top ten clones.

This sample is part of a study of blood T cell repertoires in COVID-19 (dated by TCRdb to about 2020). Notes on the research overall: Collaborator samples came from the United States, Italy and Spain and covered acute and convalescent phases of COVID-19. The material from the prospective study consisted of cDNA or gDNA derived from T cells, B-cell-depleted T cells, or PBMCs. Subjects who had been exposed to COVID-19, were actively infected with it, or had recovered from it provided the deeply sampled blood TCRbeta repertoires that made up the dataset. The repertoires were released in a freely available public database meant as a resource for research on the immune response to SARS-CoV-2. Samples were obtained from the ongoing ImmuneRACE study (first 160 participants) and from 1,200 or so subjects provided by 6 global collaborators. Sample metadata almost always included a de-identified subject ID, COVID-19 status, age in years and sex. Where available, HLA class I and class II types were obtained from metadata supplied by the sample provider rather than from assay-based typing.

V trim: 4 bases; J trim: 3 bases; unmatched bases: 15. Measured from the cysteine to the phenylalanine, the CDR3 is 17 residues long. The retained sequence is limited to the CDR3, 51 bases, with the frame set at the first base. The germline V gene specifies SGHDT as CDR1 and YYEEEE as CDR2. Another Seattle source contributed samples from volunteer blood donors who had recovered from COVID-19. Collaborating institutions collected whole blood in K2EDTA tubes following their own protocols. For TCRbeta analysis, collaborators shipped samples as frozen whole blood, isolated PBMCs, or DNA extracted from either of those sample types. What the study reported, not specific to this receptor: The amount of clinical and demographic metadata varied by source and participant and was provided uncurated.

The TCR originated in a woman aged 40 to 50 who had recovered from COVID-19. The rearranged chain carries TRBV5-6 and TRBJ2-7, and TRBD1 matches 8 of the central bases. The sample taken for sequencing was peripheral blood. The DNA reads as follows: TGTGCCAGCAGCCGAGCAGGGGGCCTAACACTTCGCTACGAGCAGTACTTC. This sequence encodes CASSRAGGLTLRYEQYF.